The source of this T cell receptor (beta chain) is a study of OX40 agonist ivuxolimab in advanced cancers. This CDR3 has 13 residues. V was pared by 4 bases and J by 8 bases, with 13 bases between. Per germline, CDR1 SGHNT and CDR2 YYREEE (reference sequence). Here immunoSEQ multiplex PCR was the method, and the copy in TCRdb shows in-frame clones only, minus some. The table includes about 81,000 clones, 88% detected once. This material consisted of CD4+ or CD8+ T cells sorted from blood, taken in a trial of the OX40 agonist ivuxolimab. V usage is TRBV5-4 and J usage is TRBJ2-1; TRBD1 might be the D (6 bases). This sequence was found in an adult with an advanced solid tumor such as melanoma, head and neck, liver or kidney cancer. For the CDR3, the DNA is TGTGCCAGCAGCCTCCAGGGGACCGATGAGCAGTTCTTC. Its protein is CASSLQGTDEQFF.